The clone carrying this TCR beta chain showed up just a few times. Its target is unknown. Sorting of CD4+ naive, central memory, regulatory and stem cell-like memory cells was performed via CD45RO/CCR7/CD25/CD127/CD95/CD27. J lost 13 bases, V lost 1 base, and 9 bases had no gene match. The CDR3 is made up of 14 amino acids. Germline V gives CDR1 LGHNA, CDR2 YSLEER. The data derive from a study of beta chain features in type 1 diabetes. General study results and limits: Within the patient group, naive, central memory and Treg TCRB repertoires appeared more similar to each other than within healthy donors. Moderate yet significant TCRB CDR3 shortening was seen in Type 1 diabetes patients in all four CD4+ subsets.

Of the isolated RNA, all was reverse transcribed, and so the sequenced material was expressed TCRB transcripts. Here immunoSEQ multiplex PCR was the method, and the copy in TCRdb shows in-frame clones only, minus some. The sample shows 200,000 to 300,000 clones, around 21% of them seen only once. The chain recombines TRBV4-3 with TRBJ2-1; 8 bases fit TRBD2. This TCR was recovered from a woman aged 40 to 49 with type 1 diabetes. Sequencing was done on a sample of naive CD4+ T cells from blood. CDR3 region: CASSQVVAAGVQFF. CDR3 DNA: TGCGCCAGCAGCCAAGTGGTGGCAGCGGGAGTTCAGTTCTTC.